This is a list of T cell receptor beta chains from one sample in a study of control samples from healthy donors and cancer patients. Profiled with immunoSEQ multiplex PCR; TCRdb holds only in-frame clones, not every one. The data show 170,000 or so clones, 90% to 95% seen once. Material for sequencing was blood. These receptors were collected from a man younger than 35 in good health. Both conserved end residues are part of each CDR3. A D gene is named only where the DNA matches it firmly. Some rows mark clone size as missing; the rest say once, few, many or name a class of expanded clone.

clone_size: .
d_call: .
v_call: TRBV4-2
j_call: TRBJ1-2
cdr3_nt: TGTGCCAGCAGCCAACCGGGTGTTGGTGGCTACACCTTC
cdr3_aa: CASSQPGVGGYTF

clone_size: once
d_call: .
v_call: TRBV10-2
j_call: TRBJ1-5
cdr3_nt: TGCGCCAGCAGTGAGTCAAGCAATCAGCCCCAGCATTTT
cdr3_aa: CASSESSNQPQHF

clone_size: .
d_call: .
v_call: TRBV6-5
j_call: TRBJ2-1
cdr3_nt: TGTGCCAGCAGCCAGGGATCGCGCCACAATGAGCAGTTCTTC
cdr3_aa: CASSQGSRHNEQFF

clone_size: .
d_call: .
v_call: TRBV21-1
j_call: TRBJ2-7
cdr3_nt: TGTGCCAGCAGTTACGGACTAGCGACCGAGCAGTACTTC
cdr3_aa: CASSYGLATEQYF

clone_size: .
d_call: .
v_call: TRBV10-3
j_call: TRBJ2-7
cdr3_nt: TGTGCCATCACCGAGGGGGGGGCCTACGAGCAGTACTTC
cdr3_aa: CAITEGGAYEQYF

clone_size: .
d_call: .
v_call: TRBV19
j_call: TRBJ1-2
cdr3_nt: TGTGCCAGTAGTCCCCCAGCAGTCCTGGGGGGCTACACCTTC
cdr3_aa: CASSPPAVLGGYTF

clone_size: .
d_call: .
v_call: TRBV30
j_call: TRBJ1-2
cdr3_nt: TGTGCCTGGAGTGTACTAAGTGGTGGCTACACCTTC
cdr3_aa: CAWSVLSGGYTF

clone_size: .
d_call: .
v_call: TRBV9
j_call: TRBJ1-5
cdr3_nt: TGTGCCAGCAGCGTAGGTGGGGACCGGGGTAATCAGCCCCAGCATTTT
cdr3_aa: CASSVGGDRGNQPQHF

clone_size: once
d_call: .
v_call: TRBV7-3
j_call: TRBJ1-4
cdr3_nt: TGTGCCAGCAGCTTTGGGGGAGGGCTAAATGAAAAACTGTTTTTT
cdr3_aa: CASSFGGGLNEKLFF

clone_size: .
d_call: TRBD1
v_call: TRBV5-1
j_call: TRBJ2-7
cdr3_nt: TGCGCCAGCAGCTTGACAGGGGGGATAGGCGAGCAGTACTTC
cdr3_aa: CASSLTGGIGEQYF

clone_size: .
d_call: .
v_call: TRBV30
j_call: TRBJ2-3
cdr3_nt: TGTGCCTGGAGTGTACTTACGGCGGTTGCAGATACGCAGTATTTT
cdr3_aa: CAWSVLTAVADTQYF

clone_size: .
d_call: TRBD1
v_call: TRBV18
j_call: TRBJ1-4
cdr3_nt: TGTGCCAGCTCACCTCCGGGACAGGGGAATGAAAAACTGTTTTTT
cdr3_aa: CASSPPGQGNEKLFF

clone_size: once
d_call: TRBD2
v_call: TRBV2
j_call: TRBJ2-2
cdr3_nt: TGTGCCAGCAGTGAAGGGGCGCTAGCGGGGGGGACTAACACCGGGGAGCTGTTTTTT
cdr3_aa: CASSEGALAGGTNTGELFF

clone_size: .
d_call: .
v_call: TRBV10-3
j_call: TRBJ2-2
cdr3_nt: TGTGCCATCAGTGACCGGGACGGAGACACCGGGGAGCTGTTTTTT
cdr3_aa: CAISDRDGDTGELFF

clone_size: .
d_call: TRBD1
v_call: TRBV10-1
j_call: TRBJ1-6
cdr3_nt: TGCGCCAGCAGCGCCCAGGGGGCCTCCTATAATTCACCCCTCCACTTT
cdr3_aa: CASSAQGASYNSPLHF

clone_size: .
d_call: .
v_call: TRBV5-1
j_call: TRBJ2-6
cdr3_nt: TGCGCCAGCAGGCTTGATGGGGCCAACGTCCTGACTTTC
cdr3_aa: CASRLDGANVLTF

clone_size: .
d_call: .
v_call: TRBV3-1/TRBV3-2
j_call: TRBJ2-3
cdr3_nt: TGTGCCAGCAGCCCCTTTGGCGGCCTAGAAGATACGCAGTATTTT
cdr3_aa: CASSPFGGLEDTQYF

clone_size: .
d_call: TRBD2
v_call: TRBV30
j_call: TRBJ2-1
cdr3_nt: TGTGCCTGGAGTGCGTTAGCGGGCTCCTACAATGAGCAGTTCTTC
cdr3_aa: CAWSALAGSYNEQFF

clone_size: .
d_call: .
v_call: TRBV6-4
j_call: TRBJ2-3
cdr3_nt: TGTGCCAGCAGTAAAATTGGGAGCACAGATACGCAGTATTTT
cdr3_aa: CASSKIGSTDTQYF

clone_size: .
d_call: TRBD2
v_call: TRBV9
j_call: TRBJ2-5
cdr3_nt: TGTGCCAGCAGCGTAGCACTCAGCGGGGGGAATGAAGAGACCCAGTACTTC
cdr3_aa: CASSVALSGGNEETQYF

clone_size: few
d_call: .
v_call: TRBV24-1
j_call: TRBJ2-7
cdr3_nt: TGTGCCACCAGTGATAACTACGAGCAGTACTTC
cdr3_aa: CATSDNYEQYF

clone_size: .
d_call: .
v_call: TRBV24-1
j_call: TRBJ2-5
cdr3_nt: TGTGCCACCAGTGATGCAATCACCCAAGAGACCCAGTACTTC
cdr3_aa: CATSDAITQETQYF

clone_size: .
d_call: TRBD2
v_call: TRBV5-6
j_call: TRBJ2-3
cdr3_nt: TGTGCCAGCCATGTGGGGCGGGGGGGTACAGATACGCAGTATTTT
cdr3_aa: CASHVGRGGTDTQYF

clone_size: once
d_call: .
v_call: TRBV12-5
j_call: TRBJ1-5
cdr3_nt: TGTGCTAGTGGCCCAACGGATCAGCCCCAGCATTTT
cdr3_aa: CASGPTDQPQHF

clone_size: .
d_call: TRBD1
v_call: TRBV24-1
j_call: TRBJ2-1
cdr3_nt: TGTGCCACGAACCCGGGACAGGGCCGCTATGAGCAGTTCTTC
cdr3_aa: CATNPGQGRYEQFF

clone_size: .
d_call: TRBD2
v_call: TRBV7-2
j_call: TRBJ2-3
cdr3_nt: TGTGCCAGCAGTTCATCGGGAGCGGGGGGCCGCACAGATACGCAGTATTTT
cdr3_aa: CASSSSGAGGRTDTQYF

clone_size: .
d_call: .
v_call: TRBV6-5
j_call: TRBJ1-2
cdr3_nt: TGTGCCAGCAGTTACTCGGGGACACCCTATGGCTACACCTTC
cdr3_aa: CASSYSGTPYGYTF

clone_size: .
d_call: .
v_call: TRBV12-2
j_call: TRBJ2-4
cdr3_nt: TGTGCAAGTCGCTCCTCCCGTCCGAGGAACATTCAGTACTTC
cdr3_aa: CASRSSRPRNIQYF

clone_size: .
d_call: .
v_call: TRBV14
j_call: TRBJ2-5
cdr3_nt: TGTGCCAGCAGCCTTCCTACGGGACACCTCCAAGGGGAGACCCAGTACTTC
cdr3_aa: CASSLPTGHLQGETQYF

clone_size: .
d_call: .
v_call: TRBV2
j_call: TRBJ1-4
cdr3_nt: TGTGCCACCCTACAGGGAGATAATGAAAAACTGTTTTTT
cdr3_aa: CATLQGDNEKLFF

clone_size: .
d_call: .
v_call: TRBV7-2
j_call: TRBJ2-1
cdr3_nt: TGTGCCAGCAGCTTAGAAGGCTCCGTAAAGCAGTTCTTC
cdr3_aa: CASSLEGSVKQFF

clone_size: .
d_call: .
v_call: TRBV6-5
j_call: TRBJ2-5
cdr3_nt: TGTGCCAGCAGTTACGGGGTAGCATCGAAGTACTTC
cdr3_aa: CASSYGVASKYF

clone_size: .
d_call: TRBD1
v_call: TRBV30
j_call: TRBJ1-6
cdr3_nt: TGTGCCTGGAGCCCGAGGGGGCAGGAGTTAGACTCACCCCTCCACTTT
cdr3_aa: CAWSPRGQELDSPLHF

clone_size: .
d_call: .
v_call: TRBV3-1/TRBV3-2
j_call: TRBJ2-3
cdr3_nt: TGTGCCAGCAGCCAAGATGTGAGTAGGGGCACAGATACGCAGTATTTT
cdr3_aa: CASSQDVSRGTDTQYF

clone_size: .
d_call: .
v_call: TRBV6-1
j_call: TRBJ2-4
cdr3_nt: TGTGCCAGCAGTGAAGGGGCGGCCAAAAACATTCAGTACTTC
cdr3_aa: CASSEGAAKNIQYF

clone_size: once
d_call: .
v_call: TRBV7-8
j_call: TRBJ2-6
cdr3_nt: TGTGCCAGCAGCCAAGAGGGACATGGGGCCAACGTCCTGACTTTC
cdr3_aa: CASSQEGHGANVLTF

clone_size: .
d_call: TRBD1
v_call: TRBV19
j_call: TRBJ2-2
cdr3_nt: TGTGCCAGTAGAGCACCGACAGGGGGCGCGGGGGATACCGGGGAGCTGTTTTTT
cdr3_aa: CASRAPTGGAGDTGELFF

clone_size: .
d_call: .
v_call: TRBV6-5
j_call: TRBJ2-2
cdr3_nt: TGTGCCAGCGCTCGTAGCGGGGAGCTGTTTTTT
cdr3_aa: CASARSGELFF

clone_size: once
d_call: TRBD2
v_call: TRBV10-2
j_call: TRBJ2-1
cdr3_nt: TGCGCCAGCAGTGAGTTGCTAGCGGGGGGGGGAAGGTTCTTC
cdr3_aa: CASSELLAGGGRFF

clone_size: .
d_call: TRBD1
v_call: TRBV3-1/TRBV3-2
j_call: TRBJ1-3
cdr3_nt: TGTGCCAGCAGCCAGCCAGACAGGGGGCCTGGAAACACCATATATTTT
cdr3_aa: CASSQPDRGPGNTIYF

clone_size: .
d_call: .
v_call: TRBV27
j_call: TRBJ1-1
cdr3_nt: TGTGCCAGCAGCAACGGACAGAAAGCTTTCTTT
cdr3_aa: CASSNGQKAFF